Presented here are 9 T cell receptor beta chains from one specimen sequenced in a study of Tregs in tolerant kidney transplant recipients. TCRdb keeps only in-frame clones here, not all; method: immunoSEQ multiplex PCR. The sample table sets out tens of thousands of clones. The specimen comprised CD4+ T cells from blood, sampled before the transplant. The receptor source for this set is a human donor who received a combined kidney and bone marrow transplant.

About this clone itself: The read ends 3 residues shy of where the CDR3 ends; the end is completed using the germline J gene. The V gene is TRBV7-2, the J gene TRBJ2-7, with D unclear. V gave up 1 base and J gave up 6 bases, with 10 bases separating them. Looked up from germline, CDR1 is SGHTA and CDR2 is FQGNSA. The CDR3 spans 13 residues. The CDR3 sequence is CASSLGPPSEQYF. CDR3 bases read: TGTGCCAGCAGCTTAGGGCCCCCCAGCGAG.

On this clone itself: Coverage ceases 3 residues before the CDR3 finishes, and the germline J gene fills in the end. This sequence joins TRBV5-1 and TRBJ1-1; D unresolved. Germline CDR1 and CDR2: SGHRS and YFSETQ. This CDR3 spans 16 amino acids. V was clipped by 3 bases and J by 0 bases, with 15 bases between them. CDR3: CASSSQYSHLNTEAFF. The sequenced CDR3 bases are TGCGCCAGCAGCTCCCAGTATTCCCATTTGAACACTGAA.

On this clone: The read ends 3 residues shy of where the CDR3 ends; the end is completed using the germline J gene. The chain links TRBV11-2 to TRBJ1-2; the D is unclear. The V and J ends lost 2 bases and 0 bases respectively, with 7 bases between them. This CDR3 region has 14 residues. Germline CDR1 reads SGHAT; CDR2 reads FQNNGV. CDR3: CASSLPGTNYGYTF. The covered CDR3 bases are TGTGCCAGCAGCTTACCGGGGACTAACTATGGC.

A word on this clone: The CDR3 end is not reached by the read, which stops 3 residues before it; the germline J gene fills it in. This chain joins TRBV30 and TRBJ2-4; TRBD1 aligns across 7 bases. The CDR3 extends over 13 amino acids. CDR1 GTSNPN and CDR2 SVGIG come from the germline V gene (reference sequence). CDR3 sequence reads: CAWARDSAGTQYF. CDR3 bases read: TGTGCCTGGGCTCGGGACAGCGCTGGAACT.

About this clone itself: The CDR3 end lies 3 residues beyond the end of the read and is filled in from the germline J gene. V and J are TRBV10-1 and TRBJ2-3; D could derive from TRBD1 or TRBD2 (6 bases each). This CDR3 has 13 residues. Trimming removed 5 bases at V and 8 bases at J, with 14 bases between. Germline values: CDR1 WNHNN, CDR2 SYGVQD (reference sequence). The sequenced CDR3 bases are TGCGCCAGCAGTTCGGAGGGGGTCAGTACG. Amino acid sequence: CASSSEGVST. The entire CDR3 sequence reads CASSSEGVSTQYF.

Partial CDR3 DNA: TGTGCCGTCAGGGAGAAGGGCTACGAG. It is translated as CAVREKGYE. The entire CDR3 protein is CAVREKGYEQYF. This chain links TRBV6-2 or TRBV6-3 with TRBJ2-7; D is perhaps TRBD1 or TRBD2 (5 bases each). From the germline J gene comes the end of the CDR3, since the read stops 3 residues before it. Germline V CDR1 and CDR2: MNHEY, SVGEGT. Trimming shortened V by 11 bases and J by 3 bases, and 14 bases separated the two germline ends. The CDR3 covers 12 residues.

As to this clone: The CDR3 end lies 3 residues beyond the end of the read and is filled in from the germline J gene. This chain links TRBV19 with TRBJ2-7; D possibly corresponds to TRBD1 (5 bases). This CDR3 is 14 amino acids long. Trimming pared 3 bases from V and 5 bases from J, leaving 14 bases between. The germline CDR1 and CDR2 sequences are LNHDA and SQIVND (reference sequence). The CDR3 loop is CASSIRPGPHEQYF. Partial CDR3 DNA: TGTGCCAGTAGTATCCGGCCAGGGCCCCACGAG.

The CDR3 here is CASSIRQTGGYGYTF. CDR3 DNA, as far as it was read: TGTGCCAGTAGTATACGGCAGACAGGGGGCTATGGC. This chain joins TRBV19 and TRBJ1-2, with 9 bases that match TRBD1. The read ends 3 residues before the CDR3 terminus; that terminus is restored from the germline J gene. The CDR3 is made up of 15 amino acids. The germline CDR1 and CDR2 sequences are LNHDA and SQIVND (reference sequence). After removal of 2 bases from V and 4 bases from J, the junction contained 5 bases not matched to a gene.

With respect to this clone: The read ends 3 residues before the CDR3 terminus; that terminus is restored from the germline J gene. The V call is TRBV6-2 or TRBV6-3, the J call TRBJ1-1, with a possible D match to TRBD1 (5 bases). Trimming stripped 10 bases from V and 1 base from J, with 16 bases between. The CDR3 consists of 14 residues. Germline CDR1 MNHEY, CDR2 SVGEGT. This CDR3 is CATHKGLRNTEAFF. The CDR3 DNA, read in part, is TGTGCCACACACAAGGGACTGAGGAACACTGAA.